The clone carrying this T cell receptor (beta chain) was recorded once. How the authors handled the data: The assay estimated nucleated cells by amplifying reference gene primers. Measured with immunoSEQ multiplex PCR; TCRdb has only the in-frame clones, and not every one. The DNA was the basis for D and trimming; V, J and clone size are from that table. Here the sample spans about 480,000 clones, roughly nine tenths being singletons. The sample comes from a study of blood T cell repertoires in COVID-19. Study details: Sites in the United States, Italy and Spain provided acute and convalescent COVID-19 samples.

Participant-given clinical history determined each cohort assignment. The J segment lost 5 bases and the V segment lost 0 bases, leaving 10 bases of the junction unmatched. CDR1 is MNHEY and CDR2 is SMNVEV in the germline V gene (reference sequence). This CDR3 spans 16 amino acids. This sequence joins TRBV27 and TRBJ2-7; TRBD2 aligns across 7 bases. The clonotype originates from a woman in her sixties who had recovered from COVID-19. Sequenced sample: PBMCs or T cells enriched from blood (not recorded which). The CDR3 spells CASSLSGGNRRNEQYF. CDR3 DNA: TGTGCCAGCAGTTTATCGGGGGGGAACAGGAGGAACGAGCAGTACTTC.